This T cell receptor (beta chain) derives from a study of blood T cells in healthy people across ages. Findings of the study overall: Total diversity from one million sequenced T cells was likely underestimated.

This clonotype occurred many times. Its antigen is undetermined. This CDR3 is built from 11 residues. Germline CDR1 is SNHLY and CDR2 is FYNNEI. V shed 6 bases and J shed 6 bases, with 7 bases lying between them. A second about 7 to 11 cycle PCR used barcoded and J-beta primers. There were at least 2.5 million CDR3-containing paired-end reads obtained from each sample. Each CDR3 protein gets one entry after TCRdb re-called the 5' RACE reads with MiXCR. This sample has about 900,000 distinct CDR3 sequences, with about 48% found just once. Drawing of peripheral blood yielded about 9.6 milliliters from each donor.

The sample was blood. The genes are TRBV2 and TRBJ2-3; D is ambiguous. This clonotype was sampled from a man aged 25-45 years in good health. CDR3 in amino acids: CASSPRDTQYF. CDR3 DNA sequence: TGTGCCAGCAGCCCGAGGGATACGCAGTATTTT.